A single sample gave rise to the 22 T cell receptor beta chains below, sequenced in a study of radiotherapy plus CTLA-4 blockade in lung cancer. The repertoire was sequenced with immunoSEQ multiplex PCR; TCRdb's copy has only in-frame clones and lacks some. The sample lists 25,000 to 35,000 clones, 75% to 90% occurring once. The sequencing used peripheral blood, collected from a patient treated with radiotherapy plus ipilimumab. The receptors derive from a human donor with non-small cell lung cancer that progressed on radiotherapy plus ipilimumab.

V is TRBV15 and J is TRBJ1-4; D is uncertain. V was shortened by 3 bases and J by 6 bases, with 11 bases between the two germline ends. This CDR3 has 14 residues. Germline CDR1 LNHNV, CDR2 YYDKDF (reference sequence). The CDR3 spells CATSRWAADEKLFF. CDR3 in DNA: TGTGCCACCAGCAGGTGGGCAGCAGATGAAAAACTGTTTTTT.

This clone has only a few counts. The rearrangement links TRBV7-2 to TRBJ2-1; D is undetermined. Trimming cost V 1 base and J 4 bases, with 17 bases left between them. Germline values: CDR1 SGHTA, CDR2 FQGNSA. This CDR3 has 17 residues. The CDR3 DNA sequence: TGTGCCAGCAGCTTAGGGCCAGGTCAACAGCCTTACAATGAGCAGTTCTTC. Translated: CASSLGPGQQPYNEQFF. Combining the CDR3 with reference TRBV7-2 and TRBJ2-1 gives the whole variable domain GAGVSQSPSNKVTEKGKDVELRCDPISGHTALYWYRQSLGQGLEFLIYFQGNSAPDKSGLPSDRFSAERTGGSVSTLTIQRTQQEDSAVYLCASSLGPGQQPYNEQFFGPGTRLTVL.

The J gene is TRBJ1-2, the V gene TRBV5-4; possibly TRBD1 for D (6 bases). This CDR3 has 13 amino acids. Trimming left V 4 bases short and J 4 bases short, with 11 bases between. From germline, CDR1 is SGHNT and CDR2 YYREEE (reference sequence). CDR3 residues: CASSGGQTYGYTF. The CDR3, as DNA: TGTGCCAGCAGCGGCGGACAGACCTATGGCTACACCTTC.

In this sample, this clone turned up once. The genes are TRBV5-1 and TRBJ2-5; D may be TRBD1 (6 bases). The CDR3 has 14 amino acids. Germline V gene sequence: CDR1 SGHRS, CDR2 YFSETQ. V was clipped by 4 bases and J by 5 bases, with 15 bases between them. The CDR3 nucleotides read TGCGCCAGCAGCGGGGCAGGGGCTGCGGAGACCCAGTACTTC. As protein: CASSGAGAAETQYF.

The V and J genes are TRBV7-9 and TRBJ2-5; D is uncertain. This CDR3 is 13 amino acids long. Germline-derived CDR1 and CDR2 are SEHNR and FQNEAQ (reference sequence). The V end lost 5 bases, the J end lost 1 base, and 8 bases lay between the germline ends. Here the CDR3 DNA reads TGTGCCAGCAGCCGCGGAGCCCAAGAGACCCAGTACTTC. This sequence encodes CASSRGAQETQYF.

This clone was recorded a few times. This chain uses TRBV4-3 with TRBJ1-2, with D possibly TRBD1 on 5 matching bases. CDR3 size: 15 residues. The germline CDR1 and CDR2 sequences are LGHNA and YSLEER. Trimming stripped 3 bases from V and 10 bases from J, with 21 bases between. As DNA, the CDR3 is TGCGCCAGCAGCCATTCTTTCGGGGGATCGGAGGACTACACCTTC. Amino acids: CASSHSFGGSEDYTF.

This clone was found a few times. The V call is TRBV11-2, the J call TRBJ1-2; 10 bases are shared with TRBD1. Germline lookup yields CDR1 SGHAT and CDR2 FQNNGV. V lost 6 bases and J lost 10; bases outside the gene matches: 11. The CDR3 sequence is 14 residues long. Written as DNA, the CDR3 is TGTGCCAGCAGTATAACCGGGACAGGGGAGCCCTACACCTTC. The encoded protein is CASSITGTGEPYTF.

This rearrangement joins TRBV18 to TRBJ1-4, with 9 bases identical to TRBD1. The ends lost 5 bases at V and 2 bases at J; junction bases unmatched: 6. Germline V gene sequence: CDR1 KGHSH, CDR2 LQKENI. The CDR3 is 16 residues long. DNA of the CDR3: TGTGCCAGCTCAAAAACTGGACAGGGGACTAATGAAAAACTGTTTTTT. The encoded protein is CASSKTGQGTNEKLFF.

The rearrangement links TRBV5-5 to TRBJ1-2; the D is unclear. Germline V gene sequence: CDR1 SGHKS, CDR2 YYEKEE (reference sequence). V lost 4 bases, J lost 8 bases, and 9 bases lay in between. The CDR3 has 11 residues. CDR3 loop: CASSLLLGYTF. In nucleotides, the CDR3 is TGTGCCAGCAGCCTTCTCTTAGGCTACACCTTC.

V usage is TRBV10-3 and J usage is TRBJ2-3, with 9 bases that match TRBD1. CDR1 ENHRY and CDR2 SYGVKD come from the germline V gene. V gave up 2 bases and J gave up 2 bases; unmatched junction bases: 5. The CDR3 has 16 amino acids. CDR3 nucleotide sequence: TGTGCCATCAGTGAGACCGGGACAGGGTCCACAGATACGCAGTATTTT. It specifies CAISETGTGSTDTQYF.

This clone was seen more than once but under ten times. The chain carries TRBV14 and TRBJ1-2; a possible D gene is TRBD1 (6 bases). Trimming shortened V by 4 bases and J by 4 bases, and 16 bases separated the two germline ends. Germline V lookup: CDR1 SGHDN, CDR2 FVKESK. The CDR3 is made up of 15 amino acids. The CDR3 bases are TGTGCCAGCAGCCCGGTAACAGGGTGGGGCTATGGCTACACCTTC. Protein sequence: CASSPVTGWGYGYTF.

This clone appeared once. The chain carries TRBV2 and TRBJ2-6; TRBD1 agrees at 9 bases. CDR3 length: 15 amino acids. J gave up 2 bases and V 6 bases, and 2 bases lay outside the gene matches. Germline V gives CDR1 SNHLY, CDR2 FYNNEI. CDR3 protein: CASSNRGPGANVLTF. CDR3 coding DNA: TGTGCCAGCAGCAACAGGGGGCCTGGGGCCAACGTCCTGACTTTC.

J is TRBJ1-2 and V is TRBV7-2; a possible D gene is TRBD1 (6 bases). The V gene's germline CDR1 is SGHTA and CDR2 FQGNSA. The ends were cut back, 5 bases at V and 8 bases at J, with 21 bases in the middle. This CDR3 contains 15 residues. The CDR3 coding sequence is TGTGCCAGCAGCGTAAGCCGGGACACGATCGACGGCTACACCTTC. This translates into CASSVSRDTIDGYTF. Full variable domain (outside the CDR3, taken from reference TRBV7-2 and TRBJ1-2): GAGVSQSPSNKVTEKGKDVELRCDPISGHTALYWYRQSLGQGLEFLIYFQGNSAPDKSGLPSDRFSAERTGGSVSTLTIQRTQQEDSAVYLCASSVSRDTIDGYTFGSGTRLTVV.

This clone was counted only a few times. The chain carries TRBV4-1 and TRBJ2-1; the D gene is possibly TRBD2 (5 bases). The V gene's germline CDR1 is MGHRA and CDR2 YSYEKL. The V and J ends lost 5 bases and 3 bases respectively, with 20 bases between them. The CDR3 totals 17 residues. The CDR3 nucleotides are TGCGCCAGCAGCGGCCTCCCACGGGCGGGTCTCTACAATGAGCAGTTCTTC. This sequence encodes CASSGLPRAGLYNEQFF.

The chain uses TRBV11-2 and TRBJ2-5; 10 bases align to TRBD1. Per germline, CDR1 SGHAT and CDR2 FQNNGV. CDR3 length: 16 residues. V shed 8 bases, J shed 5 bases, and the junction held 14 bases outside the gene matches. CDR3 sequence reads: CASGPTRDRGSETQYF. DNA of the CDR3: TGTGCCAGCGGGCCCACACGGGACAGGGGTTCGGAGACCCAGTACTTC.

This clone was observed a few times. The V and J genes are TRBV28 and TRBJ1-5; 9 nucleotides match TRBD1. The CDR3 extends over 23 amino acids. Germline assignment: CDR1 MDHEN and CDR2 SYDVKM. V lost 4 bases to trimming and J lost 2 bases; unmatched junction nucleotides: 27. CDR3 protein: CASSSFWESTGRQGVRGNQPQHF. CDR3 nucleotides: TGTGCCAGCAGTTCATTTTGGGAGTCGACAGGGCGACAGGGGGTTAGGGGCAATCAGCCCCAGCATTTT.

This clone was recorded a few times. This chain connects TRBV2 to TRBJ1-4; no reliable D call. V dropped 6 bases and J dropped 5 bases, with 16 bases sitting between them. The CDR3 contains 15 residues. Germline loops: CDR1 SNHLY, CDR2 FYNNEI. The chain's CDR3 is CASSLGPGGNEKLFF. CDR3 DNA sequence: TGTGCCAGCAGCCTCGGACCGGGAGGAAATGAAAAACTGTTTTTT.

The chain combines TRBV4-3 with TRBJ1-2; no clear D gene. The CDR3 is made up of 13 amino acids. Germline V gene data show CDR1 as LGHNA and CDR2 as YSLEER. V was pared by 3 bases and J by 2 bases, with 7 bases between. The CDR3 bases are TGCGCCAGCAGCCAGGCCCGAAACTATGGCTACACCTTC. Residues: CASSQARNYGYTF.

The genes are TRBV9 and TRBJ2-3, with D possibly matching TRBD2 (6 bases). V gave up 0 bases and J gave up 4 bases, with 6 bases separating them. CDR1 is SGDLS and CDR2 is YYNGEE in the germline V gene. The CDR3 runs to 13 residues. CDR3 in DNA: TGTGCCAGCAGCGTAGGGGGGGCAGATACGCAGTATTTT. Its translation: CASSVGGADTQYF.

The chain uses TRBV18 and TRBJ1-1; no reliable D call. V was pared by 1 base and J by 0 bases, with 3 bases between. Germline V lookup: CDR1 KGHSH, CDR2 LQKENI. The CDR3 is 13 residues long. The chain's CDR3 is CASSPQLNTEAFF. The CDR3 coding sequence is TGTGCCAGCTCACCACAGCTGAACACTGAAGCTTTCTTT.

The chain uses TRBV14 and TRBJ2-7; D is perhaps TRBD2 (6 bases). CDR3 size: 15 residues. From germline, CDR1 is SGHDN and CDR2 FVKESK. V lost 2 bases to trimming and J lost 2 bases, with 13 bases between them. The CDR3 sequence is CASSQTPGETYEQYF. The CDR3 DNA is TGTGCCAGCAGCCAAACCCCGGGGGAGACCTACGAGCAGTACTTC.

This sequence joins TRBV28 and TRBJ1-2; TRBD1 is a possible D gene (6 bases). V gave up 5 bases and J gave up 3 bases, with 10 bases separating them. The CDR3 loop spans 13 amino acids. The germline CDR1 and CDR2 sequences are MDHEN and SYDVKM. CDR3 loop: CASSPGQYYGYTF. The CDR3 region has the DNA TGTGCCAGCAGTCCCGGACAGTACTATGGCTACACCTTC.